A single sample is the source of the 14 T cell receptor beta chains below, sequenced in a study of metastatic and nonmetastatic thyroid tumors. None of the patients had undergone any treatment ahead of thyroid surgery. TCRdb redid the clone calls on the PCR reads using MiXCR. The profile shows tens of thousands of clones, more than 12% of them singletons. The sample comprised blood. These receptor sequences come from a female donor with papillary thyroid cancer or a benign thyroid nodule (not recorded which). Some clones in this sample may be carry-over from other donors' samples.

This clone has at least ten counts. The chain recombines TRBV27 with TRBJ1-6, with D unresolved. The CDR3 runs 12 residues. Germline loops: CDR1 MNHEY, CDR2 SMNVEV (reference sequence). The germline V and J ends were trimmed by 3 bases and 10 bases, with 7 bases remaining between them. The CDR3 nucleotides are TGTGCCAGCAGTTTCGGGGAATCACCCCTCCACTTT. Protein sequence: CASSFGESPLHF.

This clone was seen ten or more times. The rearrangement joins TRBV10-3 to TRBJ2-1; 10 bases fit TRBD2. Germline loops: CDR1 ENHRY, CDR2 SYGVKD. J was trimmed by 8 bases and V by 2 bases; bases with no gene match: 6. This CDR3 is 15 amino acids long. The CDR3 reads CAISELSSGGHEQFF. CDR3 DNA: TGTGCCATCAGTGAGCTGTCTAGCGGGGGACATGAGCAGTTCTTC.

The sample holds a few counts of this clone. CDR3 protein: CASSGTEQYF. For the CDR3, the DNA is TGTGCCAGCAGCGGAACCGAGCAGTACTTC. The gene calls are TRBV2 and TRBJ2-7; D gene uncertain. The V gene lost 6 bases and the J gene lost 6 bases, with 6 bases spanning the gap. The germline V gene has CDR1 SNHLY and CDR2 FYNNEI. The CDR3 spans 10 residues.

V and J are TRBV6-1 and TRBJ1-5, with unresolved D. Trimming took off 8 bases at V and 9 bases at J, with 23 bases between the two ends. Germline CDR1 and CDR2: MNHNS and SASEGT. The CDR3 runs 15 residues. CDR3 residues: CASVYLVQPSLPQHF. The CDR3 DNA is TGTGCCAGCGTGTACCTGGTACAGCCTAGCTTGCCCCAGCATTTT.

This clone was observed a handful of times. A much larger clone differs from this one at a single base, so this may be a read error. The V and J genes are TRBV19 and TRBJ1-1; TRBD1 is a possible D gene (5 bases). The CDR3 covers 13 residues. V dropped 6 bases and J dropped 6 bases, with 14 bases sitting between them. Germline values: CDR1 LNHDA, CDR2 SQIVND (reference sequence). CDR3 nucleotides: TGTGCCAGTAGACAGGCAGGATACTCTGAAGCTTTCTTT. Encoded protein: CASRQAGYSEAFF.

About this clone: This may arise from a read error, as a much more abundant clone is one base away. The chain links TRBV12-3 or TRBV12-4 to TRBJ2-3; tentatively, D is TRBD2 (6 bases). This CDR3 is built from 14 residues. The V end was cut by 5 bases, the J end by 7 bases, with 16 bases between. The DNA of the CDR3 is TGTGCCAGCAGTATGGGACCCCGGGGGTATACGCAGTATTTT. Protein sequence: CASSMGPRGYTQYF.

A note on this clone: Germline and junction disagree at one end, which may indicate a read error. The chain recombines TRBV5-1 with TRBJ2-7; D gene uncertain. The CDR3 covers 13 residues. Germline loops: CDR1 SGHRS, CDR2 YFSETQ. The CDR3 DNA reads TGTGCCGGCGCCGTGAAGTCCTTCTACGAGCAGTACTTC. This sequence encodes CAGAVKSFYEQYF.

At least ten counts were recorded for this clone. The chain joins TRBV28 to TRBJ2-4; D unresolved. V gave up 4 bases and J gave up 7 bases, with 5 bases separating them. This CDR3 has 11 residues. From germline, CDR1 is MDHEN and CDR2 SYDVKM. The CDR3 DNA is TGTGCCAGCAGTTCCGTGAACATTCAGTACTTC. It is translated as CASSSVNIQYF.

This clone was observed many times. This chain links TRBV12-3 or TRBV12-4 with TRBJ2-7; possible D gene TRBD2, 6 bases. V lost 3 bases and J lost 3, with 18 bases in between. CDR3 length: 16 residues. The CDR3 sequence is CASSLGGPGANYEQYF. For the CDR3, the DNA is TGTGCCAGCAGTTTGGGGGGTCCGGGAGCCAACTACGAGCAGTACTTC.

Details on this clone: A much larger clonotype is one base distant, so this may be a read error. The CDR3: CASSTPQGDRGNQTQHF. CDR3 bases: TGCGCCAGCAGCACCCCTCAGGGAGACAGAGGAAATCAGACCCAGCATTTT. The chain links TRBV5-1 to TRBJ1-5, with D possibly being TRBD1 (5 bases). The germline V gene encodes CDR1 SGHRS and CDR2 YFSETQ. There are 17 residues in the CDR3.

The chain combines TRBV4-1 with TRBJ2-6; the D gene is possibly TRBD2 (6 bases). Germline CDR1 MGHRA, CDR2 YSYEKL. The CDR3 covers 16 residues. Trimming left V 8 bases short and J 0 bases short, with 14 bases between. CDR3 coding DNA: TGCGCCAGCGCTCGGGCGGGGCTCTCTGGGGCCAACGTCCTGACTTTC. Translating it yields CASARAGLSGANVLTF.

This clone was found many times. The J gene is TRBJ1-1, the V gene TRBV5-1; 8 bases are a match to TRBD1. Trimming took 4 bases from V and 5 from J; bases not matched to a gene: 7. Germline loops: CDR1 SGHRS, CDR2 YFSETQ. The CDR3 spans 14 residues. CDR3 DNA: TGCGCCAGCAGCCACACAGGGGGAAGGACTGAAGCTTTCTTT. Its protein product is CASSHTGGRTEAFF.

This clone was picked up a small number of times. This may be a read error: a much more frequent sequence differs by one nucleotide. The V and J genes are TRBV30 and TRBJ2-5, with a tentative D call TRBD2 (6 bases). The germline V gene encodes CDR1 GTSNPN and CDR2 SVGIG (reference sequence). Trimming removed 2 bases at V and 7 bases at J, with 17 bases between. CDR3 length equals 14 residues. The DNA of the CDR3 is TGTGCCTGGAGTAGATCGGGGGATTTTGGGACCCAGTACTTC. It specifies CAWSRSGDFGTQYF.

This clone was seen a few times. Other nucleotide sequences from this sample produce the same CDR3. The V call is TRBV11-2, the J call TRBJ2-3, with D maybe TRBD2 (7 bases). Trimming took 8 bases from V and 6 from J, leaving 18 bases between them. CDR1 is SGHAT, CDR2 FQNNGV, per germline. The CDR3 covers 14 residues. The CDR3 loop reads CASQKGGPEDTQYF. CDR3 DNA: TGTGCCAGCCAAAAGGGGGGGCCGGAGGATACGCAGTATTTT. The whole variable domain, remainder taken from reference TRBV11-2 and TRBJ2-3, is EAGVAQSPRYKIIEKRQSVAFWCNPISGHATLYWYQQILGQGPKLLIQFQNNGVVDDSQLPKDRFSAERLKGVDSTLKIQPAKLEDSAVYLCASQKGGPEDTQYFGPGTRLTVL.